This T cell receptor beta chain comes out of a study of CXCR3-negative and CXCR3-positive naive CD8 T cells. Whole-study results and caveats: Much lower diversity was found in memory CD8+ cells, while both naive subsets had comparably high diversity. CXCR3-expressing naive cells carried TRB CDR3s more hydrophobic than those of CXCR3-negative naive cells.

TRB cDNA was prepared as libraries by UMI-labeled 5' RACE. TCRdb re-called the 5' RACE reads, yielding one record per CDR3 amino acid sequence without DNA. Recorded for this sample: around 80,000 distinct CDR3 sequences. The CDR3 runs to 13 residues. CDR1 is LNHDA, CDR2 SQIVND, per germline (reference sequence). Details on this clonotype: Its antigen is not known.

The chain couples TRBV19 to TRBJ2-7; TCRdb's D call, TRBD1, is unchecked because there is no DNA. Sequenced sample: naive CXCR3+ CD8+ T cells from blood. Documented subset: CD45RO-CCR7+CD27+CD95- naive CD8+ T cells expressing CXCR3 (TNR3+). The clonotype was recovered from a human donor in good health. Some clones in this sample may be carry-over from other donors' samples. CDR3 loop: CASSTDRAYEQYF. The full variable domain, in which reference TRBV19 and TRBJ2-7 provide the parts outside the CDR3, is DGGITQSPKYLFRKEGQNVTLSCEQNLNHDAMYWYRQDPGQGLRLIYYSQIVNDFQKGDIAEGYSVSREKKESFPLTVTSAQKNPTAFYLCASSTDRAYEQYFGPGTRLTVT.